A selection of T cell receptor beta chains follows, all from one sample in a study of T cells in Graves' hyperthyroidism and ophthalmopathy. TCRdb analysed the multiplex PCR reads with MiXCR anew, one entry per CDR3 protein. The sample includes about 560,000 distinct CDR3 sequences, 16% seen only once; the top ten take around 19%. Sequences were obtained from blood. Receptors were obtained from a woman under 30 with Graves' hyperthyroidism. CDR3s include the opening cysteine and the closing phenylalanine or tryptophan. D genes are given only for firm matches. Expanded clones get a size class; other rows say once, few or many, or leave the size out.

J,V,D,size,CDR3,DNA
TRBJ2-3,TRBV14,TRBD2,NA,CASSQEGASGGDTQYF,TGTGCCAGCAGCCAAGAAGGGGCTAGCGGGGGAGATACGCAGTATTTT
TRBJ2-1,TRBV3-1,NA,many,CASSQDLTFRGQFF,TGTGCCAGCAGCCAAGACCTAACATTTCGAGGGCAGTTCTTC
TRBJ1-1,TRBV5-1,NA,many,CASSFTRWNTEAFF,TGCGCCAGCAGCTTTACCAGGTGGAACACTGAAGCTTTCTTT
TRBJ2-3,TRBV6-2/TRBV6-3,NA,NA,CASSRASVTDTQYF,TGTGCCAGCAGTAGGGCTAGTGTCACAGATACGCAGTATTTT
TRBJ2-1,TRBV28,NA,NA,CASSQAKGLNRGGGYNEQFF,TGCGCCAGCAGCCAAGCCAAAGGACTAAACAGGGGAGGGGGCTACAATGAGCAGTTCTTC
TRBJ1-5,TRBV6-1,NA,NA,CASSEYQLTSNQPQHF,TGTGCCAGCAGTGAGTATCAGTTAACAAGCAATCAGCCCCAGCATTTT
TRBJ2-1,TRBV19,NA,many,CASSIPGQSSYNEQFF,TGTGCCAGTAGTATCCCAGGACAGAGCTCCTACAATGAGCAGTTCTTC
TRBJ1-2,TRBV2,TRBD1,many,CASSETGRGLGYTF,TGTGCCAGCAGTGAAACGGGCAGGGGGCTTGGCTACACCTTC
TRBJ2-1,TRBV19,TRBD2,NA,CASSAVSGAKYNEQFF,TGTGCCAGTAGTGCCGTCAGCGGGGCAAAATACAATGAGCAGTTCTTC
TRBJ2-7,TRBV15,TRBD2,NA,CATSRALGGDNLATKQYF,TGTGCCACCAGCAGAGCCTTGGGAGGGGATAACCTGGCCACTAAGCAGTACTTC
TRBJ2-7,TRBV7-8,TRBD1,many,CASSQGASSYEQYF,TGTGCCAGCAGCCAGGGGGCTAGCTCCTACGAGCAGTACTTC
TRBJ1-3,TRBV2,NA,many,CASSVTSGNTIYF,TGTGCCAGCAGTGTGACCTCTGGAAACACCATATATTTT
TRBJ2-1,TRBV3-1,NA,many,CASSQDSSLSYNEQFF,TGTGCCAGCAGCCAAGATAGTTCCTTGTCTTACAATGAGCAGTTCTTC
TRBJ2-4,TRBV20-1,NA,few,CSAQQGQTGIQYF,TGCAGTGCTCAACAGGGTCAGACGGGCATTCAGTACTTC
TRBJ1-1,TRBV30,NA,few,CAWITRRGEAFF,TGTGCCTGGATCACACGCAGGGGTGAAGCTTTCTTT
TRBJ1-2,TRBV20-1,NA,NA,CSAMNLETGSPIWGYTF,TGCAGTGCTATGAACCTAGAGACTGGCAGCCCGATTTGGGGCTACACCTTC
TRBJ2-2,TRBV20-1,NA,few,CSARDPQRENTGELFF,TGCAGTGCTAGAGATCCTCAGCGTGAGAACACCGGGGAGCTGTTTTTT
TRBJ2-1,TRBV6-1,TRBD2,NA,CASSEARGGPPYNEQFF,TGTGCCAGCAGTGAAGCGAGGGGAGGGCCGCCCTACAATGAGCAGTTCTTC
TRBJ2-7,TRBV12-3/TRBV12-4,NA,NA,CASSAAGQLYEQYF,TGTGCCAGCAGTGCCGCGGGACAGCTCTACGAGCAGTACTTC
TRBJ2-1,TRBV24-1,TRBD1,few,CATSDPGTGRNNEQFF,TGTGCCACCAGTGATCCCGGGACAGGGAGGAACAATGAGCAGTTCTTC
TRBJ2-2,TRBV20-1,TRBD2,many,CSAARLAGDITGELFF,TGCAGTGCCGCTAGACTAGCGGGAGATATCACCGGGGAGCTGTTTTTT
TRBJ2-1,TRBV11-2,TRBD2,many,CASSLAEVASGRGEQFF,TGTGCCAGCAGCTTAGCGGAAGTGGCTAGCGGGAGGGGTGAGCAGTTCTTC
TRBJ1-1,TRBV7-9,NA,NA,CASTPPQMNTEAFF,TGTGCCAGCACCCCCCCCCAGATGAACACTGAAGCTTTCTTT
TRBJ2-5,TRBV13,NA,many,CASSPLEDTQYF,TGTGCCAGCAGCCCCCTTGAAGATACCCAGTACTTC
TRBJ1-1,TRBV7-2,TRBD1,many,CASSLEGTANTEAFF,TGTGCCAGCAGCTTAGAAGGGACAGCCAACACTGAAGCTTTCTTT
TRBJ1-5,TRBV27,NA,few,CASSLSNGNQPQHF,TGTGCCAGCAGTTTATCGAACGGCAATCAGCCCCAGCATTTT
TRBJ2-7,TRBV28,TRBD1,many,CASTRQGTYEQYF,TGTGCCAGCACTCGACAGGGGACCTACGAGCAGTACTTC
TRBJ1-1,TRBV20-1,TRBD1,few,CSAITGAGGTEAFF,TGCAGTGCTATTACAGGGGCAGGGGGCACTGAAGCTTTCTTT
TRBJ1-2,TRBV12-3/TRBV12-4,NA,NA,CAGWGPPDGYTF,TGTGCCGGCTGGGGACCGCCGGACGGCTACACCTTC
TRBJ2-2,TRBV10-1,TRBD1,NA,CASSQTGVTGELFF,TGCGCCAGCAGCCAGACAGGGGTAACCGGGGAGCTGTTTTTT
TRBJ2-1,TRBV7-8,NA,few,CASSHTGRWAANEQFF,TGTGCCAGCAGTCACACGGGGCGGTGGGCAGCCAATGAGCAGTTCTTC
TRBJ2-3,TRBV6-1,TRBD2,few,CASSELAGGGADTQYF,TGTGCCAGCAGTGAACTAGCGGGGGGTGGGGCAGATACGCAGTATTTT
TRBJ2-1,TRBV19,TRBD1,NA,CASSIGDSSYNEQFF,TGTGCCAGTAGTATAGGGGACAGCAGCTACAATGAGCAGTTCTTC
TRBJ2-5,TRBV2,TRBD2,many,CASSGLAGDQETQYF,TGTGCCAGCAGTGGACTAGCGGGGGACCAAGAGACCCAGTACTTC
TRBJ2-7,TRBV20-1,TRBD2,few,CSACRAGAFYEQYF,TGCAGTGCCTGTCGAGCGGGAGCCTTCTACGAGCAGTACTTC
TRBJ2-1,TRBV28,NA,NA,CASRWGYNEQFF,TGTGCCAGCAGATGGGGGTACAATGAGCAGTTCTTC
TRBJ2-7,TRBV6-1,TRBD1,few,CARQPQRTGTYEQYF,TGTGCCCGACAGCCTCAACGGACAGGCACCTACGAGCAGTACTTC
TRBJ1-3,TRBV3-1,NA,NA,CASSQEWGRFSGNTIYF,TGTGCCAGCAGCCAAGAATGGGGCCGCTTCTCTGGAAACACCATATATTTT
TRBJ2-3,TRBV12-3/TRBV12-4,NA,NA,CASSRQNTQYF,TGTGCCAGCAGCCGTCAAAATACGCAGTATTTT
TRBJ1-4,TRBV28,TRBD1,NA,CASSLHRGGEKLFF,TGTGCCAGCAGTTTACACAGGGGTGGGGAAAAACTGTTTTTT
TRBJ1-5,TRBV4-1,NA,few,CASSQDPVSGRGNQPQHF,TGCGCCAGCAGCCAAGATCCGGTTTCAGGAAGGGGCAATCAGCCCCAGCATTTT
TRBJ2-1,TRBV7-2,NA,NA,CASSLEWLRYNEQFF,TGTGCCAGCAGCTTAGAATGGTTAAGGTACAATGAGCAGTTCTTC
TRBJ2-1,TRBV20-1,TRBD2,NA,CSARGTSGREGSYNEQFF,TGCAGTGCTAGAGGGACTAGCGGGAGAGAAGGATCCTACAATGAGCAGTTCTTC
TRBJ2-3,TRBV7-9,TRBD2,few,CASSRRVGGGDTQYF,TGTGCCAGCAGCCGCAGGGTGGGGGGGGGAGATACGCAGTATTTT
TRBJ1-4,TRBV18,NA,many,CASSPGSGNEKLFF,TGTGCCAGCTCACCAGGGAGTGGTAATGAAAAACTGTTTTTT
TRBJ1-4,TRBV5-5,NA,NA,CASSRDKAATNEKLSF,TGCGCCAGCAGCCGAGATAAGGCAGCAACTAATGAAAAACTGTCTTTT